This T cell receptor beta chain was recorded in a study of Ad26.COV2.S vaccination and SARS-CoV-2 variants. Study at large: Trial arm assignment for the donor was COV1001 Ad26.COV2.S.

Regarding treatment: some 20 received Ad26.COV2.S at low or high dose, single or two shots; about five received placebo; per-sample allocation not given. All samples were drawn on day 63, counting from the first vaccine or placebo injection. With 3 bases removed from V and 3 bases from J, the gap between germline ends came to 15 bases. CDR3 length: 16 amino acids. Germline V gives CDR1 MRHNA, CDR2 SNTAGT. Libraries were prepared by immunoSEQ multiplex PCR; TCRdb keeps only in-frame clonotypes and omits some of them. The data hold some 450,000 clones, with roughly 91% observed a single time. Points on this clone: Its matching antigen is unknown.

General study findings and limits: The authors reported substantial breadth in spike-specific CD8+ and CD4+ T cell responses after vaccination.

This clonotype was obtained from a person between 18 and 65 years old who received the Ad26.COV2.S COVID-19 vaccine or a placebo. The J gene is TRBJ2-1, the V gene TRBV6-4, with D possibly being TRBD1 (5 bases). Source: peripheral blood, taken in a trial of Ad26.COV2.S vaccine versus placebo. The DNA of the CDR3 is TGTGCCAGCAGTGATTCTTGGAAGGGGCGCTACAATGAGCAGTTCTTC. Translation gives CASSDSWKGRYNEQFF.